A selection of T cell receptor beta chains follows, all from one sample in a study of T cell responses to AZD1222 COVID-19 vaccine. Data came from immunoSEQ multiplex PCR; TCRdb stores just in-frame clones and leaves some out. The table has about 270,000 clones, around 92% seen once. Sequenced here: peripheral blood, sampled 28 days after the second AZD1222 dose. The receptors come from an adult who received the AZD1222 COVID-19 vaccine. Both conserved end residues are part of each CDR3.

TRBJ1-1,TRBV5-4,CASSLVGQGNTEAFF
TRBJ2-2,TRBV5-1,CASSKQTPSATGELFF
TRBJ1-4,TRBV28,CASTMWGAQEKLFF
TRBJ1-5,TRBV4-3,CASSLMLQGNQPQHF
TRBJ2-1,TRBV9,CASSPRPSGIYNEQFF
TRBJ2-7,TRBV10-1,CAILLGGPISYEQYF
TRBJ2-7,TRBV7-9,CASSAGLQSYEQYF
TRBJ1-6,TRBV28,CASSPGADSPLHF
TRBJ1-1,TRBV19,CASRFGTAIGKAFF
TRBJ2-7,TRBV7-2,CASSLTSVAYEQYF
TRBJ2-7,TRBV19,CASSVRTGSYEQYF
TRBJ2-2,TRBV10-3,CAISAGVVDTGELFF
TRBJ1-4,TRBV12-3/TRBV12-4,CASSLSEKLFF